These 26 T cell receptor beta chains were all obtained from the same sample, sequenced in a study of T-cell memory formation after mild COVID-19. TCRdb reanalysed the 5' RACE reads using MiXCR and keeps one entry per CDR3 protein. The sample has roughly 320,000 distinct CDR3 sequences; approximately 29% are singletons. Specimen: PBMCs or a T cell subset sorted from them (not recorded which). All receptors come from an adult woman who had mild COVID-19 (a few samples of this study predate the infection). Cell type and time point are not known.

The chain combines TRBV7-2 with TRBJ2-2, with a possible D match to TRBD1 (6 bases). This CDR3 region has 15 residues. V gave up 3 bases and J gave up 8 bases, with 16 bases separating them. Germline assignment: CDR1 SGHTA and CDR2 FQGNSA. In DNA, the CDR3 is TGTGCCAGCAGCTTGGACAGTATGGGACCGGGGGAGCTGTTTTTT. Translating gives CASSLDSMGPGELFF.

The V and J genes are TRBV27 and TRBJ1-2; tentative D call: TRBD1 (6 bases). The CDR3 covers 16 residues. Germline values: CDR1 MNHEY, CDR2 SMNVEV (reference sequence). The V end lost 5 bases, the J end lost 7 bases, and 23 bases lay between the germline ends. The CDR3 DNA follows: TGTGCCAGCAGTGCCTACAGGGCTGGAGGCTCGGGTGGCTACACCTTC. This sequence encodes CASSAYRAGGSGGYTF.

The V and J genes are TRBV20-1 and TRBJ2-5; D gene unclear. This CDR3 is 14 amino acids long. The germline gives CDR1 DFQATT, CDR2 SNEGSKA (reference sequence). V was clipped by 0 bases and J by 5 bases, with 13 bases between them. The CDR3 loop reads CSARDFSTRETQYF. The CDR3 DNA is TGCAGTGCTAGAGATTTCAGCACCCGGGAGACCCAGTACTTC.

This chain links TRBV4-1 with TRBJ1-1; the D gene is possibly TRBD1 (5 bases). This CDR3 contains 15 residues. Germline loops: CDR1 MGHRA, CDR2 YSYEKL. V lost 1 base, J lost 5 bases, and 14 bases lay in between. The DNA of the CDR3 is TGCGCCAGCAGCCAAGTACCGGGGGAGGGTACTGAAGCTTTCTTT. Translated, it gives CASSQVPGEGTEAFF.

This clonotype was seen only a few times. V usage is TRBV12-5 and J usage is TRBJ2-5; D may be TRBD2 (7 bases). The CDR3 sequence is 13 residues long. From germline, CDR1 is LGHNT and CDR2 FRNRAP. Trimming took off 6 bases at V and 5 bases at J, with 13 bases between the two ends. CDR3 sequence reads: CASGRGGAETQYF. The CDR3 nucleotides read TGTGCTAGTGGGAGGGGGGGCGCGGAGACCCAGTACTTC.

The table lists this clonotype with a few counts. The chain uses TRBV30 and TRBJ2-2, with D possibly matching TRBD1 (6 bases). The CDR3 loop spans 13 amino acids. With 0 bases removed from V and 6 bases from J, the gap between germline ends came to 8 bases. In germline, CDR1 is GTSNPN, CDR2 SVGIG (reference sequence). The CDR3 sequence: CAWSVQGSGELFF. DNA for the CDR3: TGTGCCTGGAGTGTCCAGGGGTCCGGGGAGCTGTTTTTT.

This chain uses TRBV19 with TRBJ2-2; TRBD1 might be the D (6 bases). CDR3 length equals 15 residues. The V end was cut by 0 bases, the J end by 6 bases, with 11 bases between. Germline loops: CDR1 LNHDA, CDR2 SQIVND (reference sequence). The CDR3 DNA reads TGTGCCAGTAGTATAGATCAGGGGATTTCCGGGGAGCTGTTTTTT. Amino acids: CASSIDQGISGELFF. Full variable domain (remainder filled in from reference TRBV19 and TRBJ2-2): DGGITQSPKYLFRKEGQNVTLSCEQNLNHDAMYWYRQDPGQGLRLIYYSQIVNDFQKGDIAEGYSVSREKKESFPLTVTSAQKNPTAFYLCASSIDQGISGELFFGEGSRLTVL.

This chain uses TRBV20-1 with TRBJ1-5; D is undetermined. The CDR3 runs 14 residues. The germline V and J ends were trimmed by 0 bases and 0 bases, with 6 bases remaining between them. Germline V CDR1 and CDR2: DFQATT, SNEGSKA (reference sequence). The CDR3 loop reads CSARDNYSNQPQHF. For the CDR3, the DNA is TGCAGTGCTAGAGATAACTATAGCAATCAGCCCCAGCATTTT.

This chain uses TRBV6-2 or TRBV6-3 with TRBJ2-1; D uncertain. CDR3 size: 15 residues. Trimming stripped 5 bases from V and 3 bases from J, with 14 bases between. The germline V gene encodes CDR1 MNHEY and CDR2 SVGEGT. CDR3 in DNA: TGTGCCAGCAGTCTACAGAGGATAGTCTACAATGAGCAGTTCTTC. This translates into CASSLQRIVYNEQFF.

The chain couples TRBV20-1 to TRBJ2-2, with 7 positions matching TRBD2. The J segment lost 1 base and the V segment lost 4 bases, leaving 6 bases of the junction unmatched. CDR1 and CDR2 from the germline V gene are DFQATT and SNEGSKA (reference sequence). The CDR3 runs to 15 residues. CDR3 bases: TGCAGTGCTAAACTAGCGCAACTGAACACCGGGGAGCTGTTTTTT. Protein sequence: CSAKLAQLNTGELFF.

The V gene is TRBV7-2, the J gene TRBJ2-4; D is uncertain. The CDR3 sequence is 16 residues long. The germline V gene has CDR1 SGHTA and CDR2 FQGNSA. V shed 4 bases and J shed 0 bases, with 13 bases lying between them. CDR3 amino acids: CASSSEGRLAKNIQYF. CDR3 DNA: TGTGCCAGCAGCTCCGAAGGACGGCTAGCCAAAAACATTCAGTACTTC.

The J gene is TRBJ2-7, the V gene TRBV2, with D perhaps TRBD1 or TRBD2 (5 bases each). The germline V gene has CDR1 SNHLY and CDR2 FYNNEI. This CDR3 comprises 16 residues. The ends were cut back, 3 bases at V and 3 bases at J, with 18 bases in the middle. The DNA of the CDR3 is TGTGCCAGCAGTGATGGATGGAGGCAGGGAATCTACGAGCAGTACTTC. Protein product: CASSDGWRQGIYEQYF.

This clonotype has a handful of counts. CDR3 in amino acids: CRPTGDRSHTDTQYF. CDR3 nucleotides: TGCAGGCCCACGGGTGACAGGAGTCACACAGATACGCAGTATTTT. The rearrangement links TRBV20-1 to TRBJ2-3; TRBD1 might be the D (6 bases). CDR3 size: 15 residues. Germline V CDR1 and CDR2: DFQATT, SNEGSKA (reference sequence).

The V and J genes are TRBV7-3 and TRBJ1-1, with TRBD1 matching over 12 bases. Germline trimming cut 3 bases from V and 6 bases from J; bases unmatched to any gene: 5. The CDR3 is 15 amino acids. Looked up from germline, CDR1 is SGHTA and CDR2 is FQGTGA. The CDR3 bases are TGTGCCAGCAGCTTGGGGGGACAGGGGGCGGCTGAAGCTTTCTTT. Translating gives CASSLGGQGAAEAFF.

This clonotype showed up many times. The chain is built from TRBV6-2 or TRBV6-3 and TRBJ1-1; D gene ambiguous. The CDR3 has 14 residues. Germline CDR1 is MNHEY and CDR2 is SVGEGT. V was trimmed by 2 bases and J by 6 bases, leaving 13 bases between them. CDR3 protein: CASSYLAPKAEAFF. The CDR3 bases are TGTGCCAGCAGTTACCTGGCCCCGAAGGCTGAAGCTTTCTTT.

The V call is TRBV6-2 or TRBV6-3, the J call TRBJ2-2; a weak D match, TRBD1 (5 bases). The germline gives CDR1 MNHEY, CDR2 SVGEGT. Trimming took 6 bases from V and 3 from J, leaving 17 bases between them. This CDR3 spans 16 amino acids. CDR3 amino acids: CASSITLTRDTGELFF. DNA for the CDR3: TGTGCCAGCAGCATCACCCTAACCAGGGACACCGGGGAGCTGTTTTTT.

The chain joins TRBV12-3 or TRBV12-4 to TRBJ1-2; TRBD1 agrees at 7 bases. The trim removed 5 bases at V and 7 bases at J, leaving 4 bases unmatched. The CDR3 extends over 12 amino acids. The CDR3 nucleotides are TGTGCCAGCAGTCTAGGGGGCTTTGGCTACACCTTC. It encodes CASSLGGFGYTF.

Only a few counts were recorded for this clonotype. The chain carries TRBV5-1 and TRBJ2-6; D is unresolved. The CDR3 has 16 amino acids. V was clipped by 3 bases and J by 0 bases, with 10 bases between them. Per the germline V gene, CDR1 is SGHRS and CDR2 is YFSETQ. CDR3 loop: CASSWSQLSGANVLTF. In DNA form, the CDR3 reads TGCGCCAGCAGCTGGTCACAGCTCTCTGGGGCCAACGTCCTGACTTTC.

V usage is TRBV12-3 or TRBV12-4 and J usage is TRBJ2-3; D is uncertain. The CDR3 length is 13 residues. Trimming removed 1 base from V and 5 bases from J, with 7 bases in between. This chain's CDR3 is CASSLDYQDTQYF. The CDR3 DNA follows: TGTGCCAGCAGTTTAGACTACCAAGATACGCAGTATTTT.

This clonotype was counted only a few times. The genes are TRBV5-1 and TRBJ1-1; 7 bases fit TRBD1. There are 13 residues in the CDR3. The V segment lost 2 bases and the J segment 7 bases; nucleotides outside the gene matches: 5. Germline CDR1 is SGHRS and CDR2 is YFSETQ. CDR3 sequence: CASSFRGDDEAFF. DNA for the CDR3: TGCGCCAGCAGCTTCAGGGGGGACGATGAAGCTTTCTTT.

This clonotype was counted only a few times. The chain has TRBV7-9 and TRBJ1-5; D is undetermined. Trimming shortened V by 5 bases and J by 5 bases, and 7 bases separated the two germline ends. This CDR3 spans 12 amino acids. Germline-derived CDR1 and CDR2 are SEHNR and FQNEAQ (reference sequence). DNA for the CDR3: TGTGCCAGCAGCGACCAGGATCAGCCCCAGCATTTT. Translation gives CASSDQDQPQHF.

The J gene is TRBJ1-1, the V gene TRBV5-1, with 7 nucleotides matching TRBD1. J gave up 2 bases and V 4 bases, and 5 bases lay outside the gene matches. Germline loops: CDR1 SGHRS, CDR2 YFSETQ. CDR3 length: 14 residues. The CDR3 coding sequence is TGCGCCAGCAGCGAGGGGGCAGGAAACACTGAAGCTTTCTTT. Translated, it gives CASSEGAGNTEAFF.

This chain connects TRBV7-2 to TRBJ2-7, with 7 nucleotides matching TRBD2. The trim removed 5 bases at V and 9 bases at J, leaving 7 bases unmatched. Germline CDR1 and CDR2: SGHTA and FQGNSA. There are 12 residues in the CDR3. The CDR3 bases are TGTGCCAGCAGCACCCGCGGGGGAACGCAGTACTTC. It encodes CASSTRGGTQYF.

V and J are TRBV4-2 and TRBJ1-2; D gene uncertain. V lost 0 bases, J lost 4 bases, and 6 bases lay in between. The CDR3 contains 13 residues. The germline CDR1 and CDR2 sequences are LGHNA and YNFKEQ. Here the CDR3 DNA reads TGTGCCAGCAGCCAAGACGGAGTCTATGGCTACACCTTC. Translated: CASSQDGVYGYTF.

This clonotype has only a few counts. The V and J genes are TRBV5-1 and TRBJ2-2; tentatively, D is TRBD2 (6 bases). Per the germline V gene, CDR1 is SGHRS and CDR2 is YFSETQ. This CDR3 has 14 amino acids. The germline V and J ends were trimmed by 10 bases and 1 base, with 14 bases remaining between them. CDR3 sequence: CADKAEGNTGELFF. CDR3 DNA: TGCGCCGACAAAGCGGAGGGGAACACCGGGGAGCTGTTTTTT. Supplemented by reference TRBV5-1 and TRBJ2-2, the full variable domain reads KAGVTQTPRYLIKTRGQQVTLSCSPISGHRSVSWYQQTPGQGLQFLFEYFSETQRNKGNFPGRFSGRQFSNSRSEMNVSTLELGDSALYLCADKAEGNTGELFFGEGSRLTVL.

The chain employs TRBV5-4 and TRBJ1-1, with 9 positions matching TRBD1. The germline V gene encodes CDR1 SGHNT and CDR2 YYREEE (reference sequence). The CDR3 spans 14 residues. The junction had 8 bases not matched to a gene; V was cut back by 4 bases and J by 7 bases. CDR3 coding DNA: TGTGCCAGCAGCGCGGGGACAGGGCCGGGTGAAGCTTTCTTT. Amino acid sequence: CASSAGTGPGEAFF.